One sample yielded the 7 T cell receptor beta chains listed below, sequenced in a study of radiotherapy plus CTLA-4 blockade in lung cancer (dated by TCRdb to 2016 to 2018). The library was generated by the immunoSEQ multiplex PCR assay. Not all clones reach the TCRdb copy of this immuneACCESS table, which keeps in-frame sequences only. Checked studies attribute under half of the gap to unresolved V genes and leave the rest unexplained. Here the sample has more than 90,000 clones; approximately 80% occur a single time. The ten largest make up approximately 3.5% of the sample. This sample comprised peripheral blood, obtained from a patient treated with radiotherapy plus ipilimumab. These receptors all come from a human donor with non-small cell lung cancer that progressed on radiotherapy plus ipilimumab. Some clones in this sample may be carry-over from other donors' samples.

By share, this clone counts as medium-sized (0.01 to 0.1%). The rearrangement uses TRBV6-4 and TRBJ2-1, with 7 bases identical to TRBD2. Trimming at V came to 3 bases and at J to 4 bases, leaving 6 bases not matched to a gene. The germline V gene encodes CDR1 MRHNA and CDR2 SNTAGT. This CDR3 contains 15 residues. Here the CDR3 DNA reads TGTGCCAGCAGTGAAACGGGGGGAGATTACAATGAGCAGTTCTTC. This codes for CASSETGGDYNEQFF.

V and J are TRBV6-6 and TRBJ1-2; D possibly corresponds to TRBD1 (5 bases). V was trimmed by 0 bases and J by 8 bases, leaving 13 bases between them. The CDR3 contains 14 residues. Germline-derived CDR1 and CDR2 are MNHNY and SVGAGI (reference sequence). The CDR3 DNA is TGTGCCAGCAGTTACTCGAAAGGGGCCCCCGGCTACACCTTC. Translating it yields CASSYSKGAPGYTF.

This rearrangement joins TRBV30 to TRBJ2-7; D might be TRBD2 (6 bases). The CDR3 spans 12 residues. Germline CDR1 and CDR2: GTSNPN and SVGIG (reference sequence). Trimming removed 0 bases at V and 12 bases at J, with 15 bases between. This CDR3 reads CAWSVLGGIPYF. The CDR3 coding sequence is TGTGCCTGGAGTGTTCTGGGGGGTATTCCGTACTTC. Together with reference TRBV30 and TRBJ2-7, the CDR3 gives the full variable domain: SQTIHQWPATLVQPVGSPLSLECTVEGTSNPNLYWYRQAAGRGLQLLFYSVGIGQISSEVPQNLSASRPQDRQFILSSKKLLLSDSGFYLCAWSVLGGIPYFGPGTRLTVT.

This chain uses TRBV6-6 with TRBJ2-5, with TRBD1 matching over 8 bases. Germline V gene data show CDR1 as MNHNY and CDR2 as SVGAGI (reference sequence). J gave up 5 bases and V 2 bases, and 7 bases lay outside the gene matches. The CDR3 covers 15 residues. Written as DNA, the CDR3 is TGTGCCAGCAGTTACGCCCAGGGGGCGGGTGAGACCCAGTACTTC. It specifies CASSYAQGAGETQYF.

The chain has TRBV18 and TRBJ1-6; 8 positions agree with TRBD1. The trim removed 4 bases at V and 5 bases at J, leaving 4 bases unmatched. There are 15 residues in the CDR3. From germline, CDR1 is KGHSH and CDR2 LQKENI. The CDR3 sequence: CASSQMTGDNSPLHF. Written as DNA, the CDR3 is TGTGCCAGCTCACAAATGACAGGGGATAATTCACCCCTCCACTTT.

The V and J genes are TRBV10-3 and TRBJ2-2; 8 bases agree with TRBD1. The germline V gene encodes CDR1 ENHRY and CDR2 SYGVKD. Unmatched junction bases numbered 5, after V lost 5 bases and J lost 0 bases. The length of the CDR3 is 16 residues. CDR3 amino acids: CAISTDRAANTGELFF. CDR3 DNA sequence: TGTGCCATCAGTACGGACAGGGCAGCGAACACCGGGGAGCTGTTTTTT.

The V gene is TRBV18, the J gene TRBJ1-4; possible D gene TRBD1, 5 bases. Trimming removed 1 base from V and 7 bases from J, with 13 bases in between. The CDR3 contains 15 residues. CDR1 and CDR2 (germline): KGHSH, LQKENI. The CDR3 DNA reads TGTGCCAGCTCACCACTCCAGGGTCCCGGTGAAAAACTGTTTTTT. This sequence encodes CASSPLQGPGEKLFF.